These 27 T cell receptor beta chains were all obtained from the same sample, sequenced in a study of graft-versus-host responses after intestinal transplantation (dated by TCRdb to about 2021). In the paper's terms, the time point label means: cells obtained before transplantation from donor or recipient. Their recognized antigens are unknown. Library preparation employed the immunoSEQ multiplex PCR assay. This immuneACCESS table, as held by TCRdb, lists in-frame sequences with V and J called but not all clones. Of the missing ones, under half trace to an unresolved V gene in checked studies; the others have no known cause. This sample gives around 100,000 clones in total; 87% of them show up just once. Together, the top ten hold around 0.86% of the sample. Sequencing used unstimulated CD4+ T cells sorted from spleen or lymph node cells, obtained before transplant. These receptors all stem from a human donor who was the organ donor for an intestinal transplant.

This clone was found once. The V and J genes are TRBV7-2 and TRBJ1-1; the D is unclear. Per germline, CDR1 SGHTA and CDR2 FQGNSA. The CDR3 has 16 residues. The V and J ends lost 6 bases and 0 bases respectively, with 17 bases between them. The CDR3 DNA reads as TGTGCCAGCAGGAGACAATCTGGAGGGATGAACACTGAAGCTTTCTTT. Amino acids: CASRRQSGGMNTEAFF.

The chain carries TRBV6-5 and TRBJ2-6, with no clear D. Germline values: CDR1 MNHEY, CDR2 SVGAGI. The CDR3 has 15 amino acids. Trimming pared 5 bases from V and 3 bases from J, leaving 11 bases between. DNA for the CDR3: TGTGCCAGCAGTGGTGTTCGGTTTGGGGCCAACGTCCTGACTTTC. This translates into CASSGVRFGANVLTF.

The J gene is TRBJ1-3, the V gene TRBV2; a possible D gene is TRBD1 (5 bases). The CDR3 length is 16 residues. Germline V lookup: CDR1 SNHLY, CDR2 FYNNEI. V dropped 7 bases and J dropped 0 bases, with 16 bases sitting between them. CDR3 in DNA: TGTGCCAGCAAAAGGGGTAGTGAGGTCTCTGGAAACACCATATATTTT. It translates to CASKRGSEVSGNTIYF.

This sequence joins TRBV30 and TRBJ2-7, with D possibly matching TRBD2 (5 bases). Per germline, CDR1 GTSNPN and CDR2 SVGIG (reference sequence). Trimming left V 2 bases short and J 2 bases short, with 13 bases between. This CDR3 comprises 14 residues. The CDR3 loop reads CAWSTGSWTYEQYF. CDR3 coding DNA: TGTGCCTGGAGTACGGGAAGCTGGACCTACGAGCAGTACTTC.

This rearrangement joins TRBV4-2 to TRBJ1-1; possible D gene TRBD1, 5 bases. V was cut by 3 bases and J by 5 bases, with 16 bases left in between. Looked up from germline, CDR1 is LGHNA and CDR2 is YNFKEQ. The CDR3 has 15 amino acids. This chain's CDR3 is CASSQVLRVGTEAFF. The CDR3 nucleotides read TGTGCCAGCAGCCAGGTACTCAGGGTAGGGACTGAAGCTTTCTTT.

This clone was recorded only once. V gene TRBV5-4 combines with J gene TRBJ2-3; 10 nucleotides match TRBD2. Trimming cost V 4 bases and J 1 base; bases outside gene matches: 3. This CDR3 region has 15 residues. The germline gives CDR1 SGHNT, CDR2 YYREEE (reference sequence). The CDR3 nucleotides are TGTGCCAGCAGCCCAAGCGGGGGGGGCACAGATACGCAGTATTTT. It encodes CASSPSGGGTDTQYF. Based on the CDR3 plus reference TRBV5-4 and TRBJ2-3, the full variable domain is ETGVTQSPTHLIKTRGQQVTLRCSSQSGHNTVSWYQQALGQGPQFIFQYYREEENGRGNFPPRFSGLQFPNYSSELNVNALELDDSALYLCASSPSGGGTDTQYFGPGTRLTVL.

The rearrangement links TRBV11-2 to TRBJ2-5, with D perhaps matching TRBD2 (6 bases). The CDR3 loop spans 14 amino acids. The ends were cut back, 5 bases at V and 4 bases at J, with 14 bases in the middle. Germline CDR1 SGHAT, CDR2 FQNNGV. CDR3 sequence (DNA): TGTGCCAGCAGCCCCGCCTCCGGGGGAGAGACCCAGTACTTC. The encoded protein is CASSPASGGETQYF.

This clone was seen just once. This chain connects TRBV1 to TRBJ2-3; TRBD2 is the table's D call, not checked against the DNA. TRBV1 is noted as a pseudogene. This CDR3 region has 18 residues. CDR3 protein: CTSSQGPGGLEDTDTQYF. The CDR3 nucleotides read TGCACCAGCAGCCAAGGCCCGGGGGGACTAGAGGACACAGATACGCAGTATTTT.

This clone came up once. V and J are TRBV28 and TRBJ1-1; D perhaps matches TRBD1 (5 bases). The ends were cut back, 1 base at V and 10 bases at J, with 13 bases in the middle. CDR1 is MDHEN and CDR2 is SYDVKM in the germline V gene. The length of the CDR3 is 13 residues. The CDR3 is CASSLSAGYIAFF. The CDR3 bases are TGTGCCAGCAGTTTATCCGCAGGGTATATAGCTTTCTTT.

This chain uses TRBV19 with TRBJ1-4, with D perhaps TRBD1 (5 bases). Between the trimmed V and J ends, which lost 3 bases and 8 bases, there was a span of 13 bases. Germline-derived CDR1 and CDR2 are LNHDA and SQIVND (reference sequence). This CDR3 contains 14 residues. The CDR3 protein is CASSISGVVEKLFF. The CDR3 nucleotides read TGTGCCAGTAGTATCTCGGGGGTAGTCGAAAAACTGTTTTTT.

CDR3 sequence reads: CASSLASTGTYEQYF. CDR3 nucleotide sequence: TGTGCCAGCAGTTTAGCGTCGACTGGAACCTACGAGCAGTACTTC. The chain employs TRBV28 and TRBJ2-7; D gene uncertain. Germline CDR1 reads MDHEN; CDR2 reads SYDVKM. The CDR3 runs 15 residues. Trimming cost V 2 bases and J 2 bases, with 13 bases left between them.

The V gene is TRBV30, the J gene TRBJ2-3; possible D gene TRBD2, 5 bases. CDR1 is GTSNPN, CDR2 SVGIG, per germline (reference sequence). The CDR3 has 13 residues. V lost 2 bases and J 2 bases, leaving 8 bases between the germline ends. The CDR3 loop reads CAWSSGSTDTQYF. The DNA of the CDR3 is TGTGCCTGGAGTTCGGGGTCCACAGATACGCAGTATTTT. Full variable domain (remainder filled in from reference TRBV30 and TRBJ2-3): SQTIHQWPATLVQPVGSPLSLECTVEGTSNPNLYWYRQAAGRGLQLLFYSVGIGQISSEVPQNLSASRPQDRQFILSSKKLLLSDSGFYLCAWSSGSTDTQYFGPGTRLTVL.

V gene TRBV18 combines with J gene TRBJ2-3, with 13 bases lining up with TRBD2. The CDR3 has 15 residues. Per the germline V gene, CDR1 is KGHSH and CDR2 is LQKENI. Germline trimming cut 0 bases from V and 6 bases from J; bases unmatched to any gene: 0. The CDR3 reads CASSPPGLAGDTQYF. The CDR3 coding sequence is TGTGCCAGCTCACCACCGGGACTAGCGGGGGATACGCAGTATTTT.

The chain carries TRBV15 and TRBJ1-2, with D tentatively TRBD1 (5 bases). CDR3 size: 15 residues. The V and J ends lost 0 bases and 4 bases respectively, with 12 bases between them. Looked up from germline, CDR1 is LNHNV and CDR2 is YYDKDF (reference sequence). CDR3: CATSRDLGQGYGYTF. The CDR3 DNA sequence: TGTGCCACCAGCAGAGATTTGGGTCAGGGCTATGGCTACACCTTC.

There are a few counts of this clone. The gene calls are TRBV6-1 and TRBJ1-6; D gene uncertain. This CDR3 region has 13 residues. Germline lookup yields CDR1 MNHNS and CDR2 SASEGT. The V end lost 0 bases, the J end lost 10 bases, and 7 bases lay between the germline ends. CDR3 nucleotides: TGTGCCAGCAGTGAAGCGAGTGGGTCACCCCTCCACTTT. Translating it yields CASSEASGSPLHF.

The rearrangement joins TRBV5-1 to TRBJ1-3; D is possibly TRBD1 (5 bases). Germline V gives CDR1 SGHRS, CDR2 YFSETQ. V was trimmed by 0 bases and J by 3 bases, leaving 7 bases between them. The CDR3 spans 14 residues. CDR3 in amino acids: CASSLVQGGNTIYF. The CDR3, as DNA: TGCGCCAGCAGCTTGGTGCAGGGTGGAAACACCATATATTTT.

This clone appeared a single time. The rearrangement joins TRBV6-1 to TRBJ1-2; tentative D call: TRBD1 (5 bases). The V gene lost 6 bases and the J gene lost 7 bases, with 15 bases spanning the gap. Germline V CDR1 and CDR2: MNHNS, SASEGT. The CDR3 is 13 residues long. The CDR3 nucleotides read TGTGCCAGCAGGGCCCGGGGGTATAGTGGCTACACCTTC. Its protein is CASRARGYSGYTF.

The chain couples TRBV9 to TRBJ2-1; 9 bases fit TRBD2. CDR1 and CDR2 (germline): SGDLS, YYNGEE. Germline trimming cut 0 bases from V and 6 bases from J; bases unmatched to any gene: 4. This CDR3 has 15 amino acids. CDR3 nucleotide sequence: TGTGCCAGCAGCGTAGGCGGGGGGGCCGTCAATGAGCAGTTCTTC. Encoded protein: CASSVGGGAVNEQFF.

The CDR3 protein is CASSEGGGETQYF. CDR3 nucleotide sequence: TGTGCCAGCAGTGAGGGGGGTGGGGAGACCCAGTACTTC. The rearrangement joins TRBV25-1 to TRBJ2-5; D might be TRBD2 (6 bases). The CDR3 covers 13 residues. Germline-derived CDR1 and CDR2 are MGHDK and SYGVNS. The V and J ends lost 3 bases and 5 bases respectively, with 10 bases between them.

This clone was observed a few times. The rearrangement uses TRBV30 and TRBJ2-7, with D perhaps matching TRBD1 (6 bases). In germline, CDR1 is GTSNPN, CDR2 SVGIG (reference sequence). V was trimmed by 2 bases and J by 3 bases, leaving 11 bases between them. The CDR3 extends over 13 amino acids. The CDR3 protein is CAWSNGRGYEQYF. The DNA for the CDR3 is TGTGCCTGGAGTAATGGCAGGGGCTACGAGCAGTACTTC.

The V gene is TRBV19, the J gene TRBJ2-3; tentatively, D is TRBD2 (6 bases). CDR1 LNHDA and CDR2 SQIVND come from the germline V gene (reference sequence). V lost 6 bases to trimming and J lost 9 bases, with 13 bases between them. The CDR3 spans 12 residues. The DNA for the CDR3 is TGTGCCAGTAGGTCGAGGGCGGGGACGCAGTATTTT. This codes for CASRSRAGTQYF.

The rearrangement links TRBV27 to TRBJ2-7; D remains unclear. The CDR3 consists of 11 residues. The V end lost 5 bases, the J end lost 0 bases, and 2 bases lay between the germline ends. Germline V gene sequence: CDR1 MNHEY, CDR2 SMNVEV (reference sequence). CDR3 nucleotide sequence: TGTGCCAGCAGTCTCTCCTACGAGCAGTACTTC. This sequence encodes CASSLSYEQYF.

Only one count was recorded for this clone. V gene TRBV30 combines with J gene TRBJ1-6; 7 nucleotides line up with TRBD1. With V trimmed by 0 bases and J by 12 bases, 8 bases remained unmatched. Germline lookup yields CDR1 GTSNPN and CDR2 SVGIG (reference sequence). CDR3 length equals 14 residues. Here the CDR3 DNA reads TGTGCCTGGAGTGTGGGACAGCCTACCCAACCCCTCCACTTT. Translating it yields CAWSVGQPTQPLHF.

The chain links TRBV5-1 to TRBJ2-2; 8 bases line up with TRBD1. The CDR3 runs 17 residues. The ends lost 1 base at V and 4 bases at J; junction bases unmatched: 9. In germline, CDR1 is SGHRS, CDR2 YFSETQ. This CDR3 reads CASSLFSAGGVTGELFF. The CDR3 DNA reads TGCGCCAGCAGCTTGTTTTCCGCAGGGGGCGTCACCGGGGAGCTGTTTTTT. Based on the CDR3 plus reference TRBV5-1 and TRBJ2-2, the full variable domain is KAGVTQTPRYLIKTRGQQVTLSCSPISGHRSVSWYQQTPGQGLQFLFEYFSETQRNKGNFPGRFSGRQFSNSRSEMNVSTLELGDSALYLCASSLFSAGGVTGELFFGEGSRLTVL.

The sample holds one count of this clone. The chain carries TRBV6-1 and TRBJ1-2, with D unclear. Germline lookup yields CDR1 MNHNS and CDR2 SASEGT. The V end lost 8 bases, the J end lost 3 bases, and 4 bases lay between the germline ends. There are 10 residues in the CDR3. CDR3 coding DNA: TGTGCCAGCGGGGACTATGGCTACACCTTC. Its protein product is CASGDYGYTF.

This clone showed up just a few times. The V gene is TRBV7-8, the J gene TRBJ1-3; D gene ambiguous. The CDR3 runs 16 residues. V was shortened by 6 bases and J by 0 bases, with 15 bases between the two germline ends. Germline CDR1 SGHVS, CDR2 FQNEAQ. The CDR3 protein is CASSRLSWSSGNTIYF. CDR3 in DNA: TGTGCCAGCAGTCGGTTGAGTTGGAGCTCTGGAAACACCATATATTTT.

The chain carries TRBV30 and TRBJ1-5; no reliable D call. Deletions cut 1 base from V and 1 base from J, with 14 bases between. Germline V gives CDR1 GTSNPN, CDR2 SVGIG (reference sequence). The length of the CDR3 is 16 residues. CDR3: CAWSAPLRQSNQPQHF. In DNA, the CDR3 is TGTGCCTGGAGTGCACCGTTACGACAAAGCAATCAGCCCCAGCATTTT.